This T cell receptor (beta chain) was documented in a study of blood T cell repertoires in COVID-19. At the level of the study: Acute-phase and convalescent COVID-19 samples originated in the United States, Italy and Spain. T cells, B-cell-depleted T cells, or PBMCs supplied cDNA or gDNA.

As originally analysed: Amplified reference gene primers provided the basis for estimating nucleated cell counts. Repertoires were generated with immunoSEQ multiplex PCR, while TCRdb's copy carries only in-frame clones and drops some. V, J and clone size derive from that table, while D and trimming were established from the DNA sequence. In the table there are a few hundred thousand clones, 87% of which are singletons. Source material: peripheral blood. This TCR came from a man aged 40-49 years with active or convalescent COVID-19.

CDR3 nucleotide sequence: TGTGCCAGCAGCGTAGCTACGGGACATAACTATGGCTACACCTTC. Translating gives CASSVATGHNYGYTF. The chain combines TRBV9 with TRBJ1-2; D is possibly TRBD1 (6 bases). The V and J ends lost 0 bases and 1 base respectively, with 10 bases between them. The CDR3 runs 15 residues. CDR1 SGDLS and CDR2 YYNGEE come from the germline V gene.